These 13 T cell receptor beta chains were all obtained from the same sample, sequenced in a study of blood T cell repertoires in COVID-19. Using immunoSEQ multiplex PCR, the repertoire was profiled, and TCRdb retains in-frame clones only, with some absent. The table includes 240,000 or so clones, roughly nine tenths detected once. Sequenced: peripheral blood. The receptors derive from a man aged 55 to 69 with acute or convalescent COVID-19.

The gene calls are TRBV6-6 and TRBJ2-5; TRBD1 matches at 11 bases. Trimming removed 2 bases from V and 5 bases from J; junction bases left unmatched: 7. The CDR3 covers 16 residues. CDR1 is MNHNY, CDR2 SVGAGI, per germline (reference sequence). The CDR3 DNA reads TGTGCCAGCAGTTACCCGGTAGGACAGGGGGCTGAGACCCAGTACTTC. Its translation is CASSYPVGQGAETQYF.

This sequence joins TRBV28 and TRBJ2-7, with 7 bases fitting TRBD1. Germline V lookup: CDR1 MDHEN, CDR2 SYDVKM. The V gene end was trimmed by 5 bases and the J gene end by 3 bases; junction bases not matched to a gene: 7. The CDR3 length is 14 residues. The CDR3 region has the DNA TGTGCCAGCAGTCTGACAGGGCCCTACTACGAGCAGTACTTC. Protein: CASSLTGPYYEQYF.

The chain joins TRBV6-5 to TRBJ2-7, with TRBD1 identical over 8 bases. The junction had 5 bases not matched to a gene; V was cut back by 7 bases and J by 6 bases. The CDR3 totals 12 residues. The V gene's germline CDR1 is MNHEY and CDR2 SVGAGI. DNA for the CDR3: TGTGCCAGCAATACAGGGGGTCTCGAGCAGTACTTC. Its protein is CASNTGGLEQYF.

The chain joins TRBV5-5 to TRBJ1-3; D is possibly TRBD1 (5 bases). The germline V gene has CDR1 SGHKS and CDR2 YYEKEE (reference sequence). V was trimmed by 0 bases and J by 2 bases, leaving 9 bases between them. This CDR3 has 15 residues. CDR3 DNA: TGTGCCAGCAGCTTGGCCGGGGGACCTGGAAACACCATATATTTT. It specifies CASSLAGGPGNTIYF.

The J gene is TRBJ2-1, the V gene TRBV5-1; 13 bases are a match to TRBD2. The CDR3 totals 16 residues. Trimming cost V 3 bases and J 1 base; bases outside gene matches: 1. CDR1 is SGHRS and CDR2 is YFSETQ in the germline V gene. The CDR3 DNA reads as TGCGCCAGCAGCTGGGGACTAGCGGGATCCTACAATGAGCAGTTCTTC. This gives the protein CASSWGLAGSYNEQFF.

J is TRBJ1-2 and V is TRBV5-4; 9 bases fit TRBD1. The ends lost 4 bases at V and 5 bases at J; junction bases unmatched: 9. Germline CDR1 reads SGHNT; CDR2 reads YYREEE (reference sequence). The CDR3 is 15 residues long. CDR3 nucleotides: TGTGCCAGCAGCCCGGGGACAGGGATCGAGTATGGCTACACCTTC. This gives the protein CASSPGTGIEYGYTF.

This chain links TRBV27 with TRBJ2-7; D is perhaps TRBD1 (5 bases). The CDR3 runs 14 residues. Germline-derived CDR1 and CDR2 are MNHEY and SMNVEV (reference sequence). Trimming pared 5 bases from V and 5 bases from J, leaving 16 bases between. CDR3: CASSQSRESNEQYF. The CDR3 DNA reads TGTGCCAGCAGTCAATCCAGGGAAAGCAACGAGCAGTACTTC.

The chain is built from TRBV7-2 and TRBJ2-5, with a possible D match to TRBD1 (6 bases). The V gene lost 4 bases and the J gene lost 2 bases, with 11 bases spanning the gap. CDR1 SGHTA and CDR2 FQGNSA come from the germline V gene. CDR3 length equals 14 residues. This CDR3 is CASSSQTGQETQYF. Written as DNA, the CDR3 is TGTGCCAGCAGCTCACAGACAGGTCAAGAGACCCAGTACTTC.

The chain carries TRBV4-2 and TRBJ2-3; no reliable D call. From germline, CDR1 is LGHNA and CDR2 YNFKEQ. There are 13 residues in the CDR3. The V and J ends lost 2 bases and 3 bases respectively, with 6 bases between them. The CDR3 nucleotides are TGTGCCAGCAGCCAACAGCGAACAGATACGCAGTATTTT. Its protein product is CASSQQRTDTQYF.

This clone was seen just once. The chain has TRBV7-2 and TRBJ1-1, with D maybe TRBD1 (6 bases). V lost 5 bases and J lost 1, with 14 bases in between. Per germline, CDR1 SGHTA and CDR2 FQGNSA. The CDR3 sequence is 15 residues long. CDR3 nucleotides: TGTGCCAGCAGCCCTACTAGGGGGACGAACACTGAAGCTTTCTTT. Encoded protein: CASSPTRGTNTEAFF.

This clone was picked up one time. V is TRBV7-2 and J is TRBJ2-2, with a weak D call TRBD2 (6 bases). The V gene's germline CDR1 is SGHTA and CDR2 FQGNSA. Between the trimmed V and J ends, which lost 2 bases and 1 base, there was a span of 8 bases. The CDR3 extends over 15 amino acids. The CDR3 loop reads CASSLRDWNTGELFF. CDR3 DNA: TGTGCCAGCAGCTTACGGGACTGGAACACCGGGGAGCTGTTTTTT.

This clone was picked up a small number of times. This chain links TRBV6-6 with TRBJ2-1, with D possibly matching TRBD1 (5 bases). Deletions cut 2 bases from V and 5 bases from J, with 13 bases between. The CDR3 runs 15 residues. CDR1 is MNHNY, CDR2 SVGAGI, per germline (reference sequence). For the CDR3, the DNA is TGTGCCAGCAGTTACGGGGCAGGGTCCAACAATGAGCAGTTCTTC. The encoded protein is CASSYGAGSNNEQFF.

This clone was recorded only once. The genes are TRBV6-4 and TRBJ2-1; maybe TRBD2 (6 bases). The CDR3 is 13 residues long. The germline V and J ends were trimmed by 5 bases and 7 bases, with 12 bases remaining between them. Germline CDR1 is MRHNA and CDR2 is SNTAGT. As DNA, the CDR3 is TGTGCCAGCAGTCTGGACCGGGGGAATGAGCAGTTCTTC. It codes for CASSLDRGNEQFF.